A single sample gave rise to the 21 T cell receptor beta chains below, sequenced in a study of PD-1 blockade in classical Hodgkin lymphoma. Patients all relapsed after autologous stem cell transplantation, and there was variation in brentuximab vedotin exposure. The protocol was immunoSEQ multiplex PCR, while the TCRdb copy is restricted to in-frame clones and leaves out a portion. The sample has nearly 25,000 clones; roughly 80% are singletons. The specimen was peripheral blood mononuclear cells (PBMCs), collected at baseline. The receptors here all came from a human donor with classical Hodgkin lymphoma.

This chain uses TRBV4-3 with TRBJ2-1; D is undetermined. V lost 0 bases and J 8 bases, leaving 17 bases between the germline ends. CDR1 is LGHNA, CDR2 YSLEER, per germline. CDR3 length: 16 residues. Here the CDR3 DNA reads TGCGCCAGCAGCCAAGAAAGGTTTGCCTTGACGGATGAGCAGTTCTTC. It codes for CASSQERFALTDEQFF.

V gene TRBV7-2 combines with J gene TRBJ2-7; the D is unclear. Germline lookup yields CDR1 SGHTA and CDR2 FQGNSA. V shed 5 bases and J shed 3 bases, with 11 bases lying between them. This CDR3 region has 13 residues. In nucleotides, the CDR3 is TGTGCCAGCAGCGTTTCCAGGAACTACGAGCAGTACTTC. It specifies CASSVSRNYEQYF.

This rearrangement joins TRBV4-2 to TRBJ2-1, with TRBD2 identical over 16 bases. The junction had 9 bases not matched to a gene; V was cut back by 8 bases and J by 11 bases. The CDR3 loop spans 15 amino acids. CDR1 and CDR2 (germline): LGHNA, YNFKEQ. The DNA of the CDR3 is TGTGCCAGCTCCCCGGGACTAGCGGGGGGGCTAAAGCAGTTCTTC. This gives the protein CASSPGLAGGLKQFF.

The count of this clone is one. This chain uses TRBV7-2 with TRBJ2-3; 12 nucleotides agree with TRBD2. The CDR3 is made up of 17 amino acids. After removal of 3 bases from V and 4 bases from J, the junction contained 8 bases not matched to a gene. Germline V gene lookup returns CDR1 SGHTA and CDR2 FQGNSA. Here the CDR3 DNA reads TGTGCCAGCAGCTTCCAATCTAGCGGGGGGGCCGCAGATACGCAGTATTTT. Protein: CASSFQSSGGAADTQYF.

This clone is medium-sized. The chain employs TRBV6-1 and TRBJ1-5; 7 positions match TRBD1. Germline V lookup: CDR1 MNHNS, CDR2 SASEGT. The CDR3 covers 13 residues. Germline trimming cut 3 bases from V and 6 bases from J; bases unmatched to any gene: 2. CDR3 coding DNA: TGTGCCAGCAGTGAGGCAGGGGGTCAGCCCCAGCATTTT. It encodes CASSEAGGQPQHF.

The rearrangement uses TRBV27 and TRBJ1-4; no clear D. Germline V CDR1 and CDR2: MNHEY, SMNVEV (reference sequence). The V end was cut by 4 bases, the J end by 7 bases, with 16 bases between. The CDR3 has 15 amino acids. DNA for the CDR3: TGTGCCAGCAGTTCCCAGATTTCCGGGAGTGAAAAACTGTTTTTT. It translates to CASSSQISGSEKLFF.

The sample holds one count of this clone. The chain recombines TRBV2 with TRBJ2-1; D uncertain. The CDR3 covers 11 residues. Per germline, CDR1 SNHLY and CDR2 FYNNEI. Deletions cut 3 bases from V and 9 bases from J, with 6 bases between. The CDR3 here is CASSEFGEQFF. CDR3 DNA: TGTGCCAGCAGTGAGTTCGGTGAGCAGTTCTTC.

The chain recombines TRBV9 with TRBJ2-1; D assignment may be TRBD1 or TRBD2 (5 bases each). This CDR3 is built from 13 residues. The V end was cut by 5 bases, the J end by 5 bases, with 11 bases between. The germline CDR1 and CDR2 sequences are SGDLS and YYNGEE. The CDR3 bases are TGTGCCAGCAGTGGGGGAAGAAACAATGAGCAGTTCTTC. Amino acid sequence: CASSGGRNNEQFF.

V gene TRBV5-1 combines with J gene TRBJ2-5; 9 nucleotides align to TRBD2. The J segment lost 4 bases and the V segment lost 1 base, leaving 8 bases of the junction unmatched. Germline-derived CDR1 and CDR2 are SGHRS and YFSETQ. This CDR3 has 16 amino acids. The DNA of the CDR3 is TGCGCCAGCAGCTTGATCGGCGGGGGGGCGGGAGAGACCCAGTACTTC. It is translated as CASSLIGGGAGETQYF.

This clone was found a few times. J is TRBJ1-1 and V is TRBV6-5; D may be TRBD1 (5 bases). This CDR3 is built from 16 residues. Germline loops: CDR1 MNHEY, CDR2 SVGAGI. Trimming left V 0 bases short and J 4 bases short, with 15 bases between. CDR3 loop: CASSYSGTYLGTEAFF. The CDR3 DNA sequence: TGTGCCAGCAGTTACTCTGGGACTTACCTGGGCACTGAAGCTTTCTTT.

The V gene is TRBV12-5, the J gene TRBJ2-3; D unclear. The CDR3 is 12 residues long. Germline CDR1 reads LGHNT; CDR2 reads FRNRAP. V was shortened by 6 bases and J by 1 base, with 5 bases between the two germline ends. The CDR3 protein is CASGVGTDTQYF. CDR3 in DNA: TGTGCTAGTGGGGTAGGCACAGATACGCAGTATTTT.

This chain connects TRBV2 to TRBJ2-3, with 13 bases matching TRBD2. The germline CDR1 and CDR2 sequences are SNHLY and FYNNEI. Losses at the gene ends were 3 bases for V and 5 bases for J; bases not matched to a gene: 8. CDR3 length: 17 residues. The CDR3 nucleotides read TGTGCCAGCAGTGACTCTGGGACTAGCGGGGTATTAGATACGCAGTATTTT. Protein sequence: CASSDSGTSGVLDTQYF.

This clone was seen more than once but under ten times. CDR3 nucleotides: TGCGCCAGCAGCGAAGTTACTAATGAAAAACTGTTTTTT. This sequence encodes CASSEVTNEKLFF. This chain links TRBV5-1 with TRBJ1-4, with unresolved D. Germline V gene sequence: CDR1 SGHRS, CDR2 YFSETQ. The CDR3 contains 13 residues. Deletions cut 4 bases from V and 2 bases from J, with 6 bases between.

V gene TRBV19 combines with J gene TRBJ2-7; TRBD1 aligns across 7 bases. The V and J ends lost 5 bases and 6 bases, in that order; junction bases with no gene match: 7. The CDR3 totals 13 residues. Germline CDR1 is LNHDA and CDR2 is SQIVND (reference sequence). CDR3 bases: TGTGCCAGTAGTCCCCGAGACAGGGCCGAGCAGTACTTC. Its translation is CASSPRDRAEQYF.

This clone was seen more than once but under ten times. This chain links TRBV30 with TRBJ2-7; D unresolved. The ends were cut back, 3 bases at V and 7 bases at J, with 10 bases in the middle. The CDR3 consists of 11 residues. Germline V gene data show CDR1 as GTSNPN and CDR2 as SVGIG (reference sequence). The CDR3 DNA follows: TGTGCCTGGAGAACAGACGGGGAGCAGTACTTC. Residues: CAWRTDGEQYF. The variable domain in full, completed from reference TRBV30 and TRBJ2-7, reads SQTIHQWPATLVQPVGSPLSLECTVEGTSNPNLYWYRQAAGRGLQLLFYSVGIGQISSEVPQNLSASRPQDRQFILSSKKLLLSDSGFYLCAWRTDGEQYFGPGTRLTVT.

The rearrangement joins TRBV21-1 to TRBJ2-1. TRBV21-1 is marked as a pseudogene. The CDR3 has 15 amino acids. The CDR3 reads CASSGARSSYNEQFF. The CDR3 DNA is TGTGCCAGCAGTGGTGCTCGAAGCTCCTACAATGAGCAGTTCTTC.

The chain uses TRBV10-3 and TRBJ2-1; 8 bases align to TRBD1. J gave up 5 bases and V 8 bases, and 5 bases lay outside the gene matches. This CDR3 is 13 amino acids long. Germline-derived CDR1 and CDR2 are ENHRY and SYGVKD. CDR3 nucleotides: TGTGCCATCGGGACAGGACGTAACAATGAGCAGTTCTTC. Its translation is CAIGTGRNNEQFF.

This clone showed up just a few times. The DNA for the CDR3 is TGTGCCAGCAGCCACCCGGCGGGAAACACCATATATTTT. It is translated as CASSHPAGNTIYF. The chain couples TRBV7-9 to TRBJ1-3; D unresolved. The germline V gene encodes CDR1 SEHNR and CDR2 FQNEAQ (reference sequence). The CDR3 is 13 amino acids. Trimming removed 5 bases at V and 4 bases at J, with 9 bases between.

The chain couples TRBV5-6 to TRBJ2-7; 10 nucleotides line up with TRBD1. Germline V CDR1 and CDR2: SGHDT, YYEEEE. V lost 4 bases and J lost 5; bases outside the gene matches: 6. The CDR3 loop spans 14 amino acids. For the CDR3, the DNA is TGTGCCAGCAGCGCCGGGACAGGGGAGGACGAGCAGTACTTC. This translates into CASSAGTGEDEQYF.

This chain links TRBV6-5 with TRBJ2-2; 7 positions agree with TRBD2. The CDR3 loop spans 14 amino acids. Trimming took 6 bases from V and 8 from J; bases not matched to a gene: 9. The germline V gene encodes CDR1 MNHEY and CDR2 SVGAGI. CDR3 in amino acids: CASSSMTSRGELFF. The DNA of the CDR3 is TGTGCCAGCAGCTCCATGACTAGCAGGGGGGAGCTGTTTTTT.

This chain uses TRBV29-1 with TRBJ2-1, with 12 bases matching TRBD1. The CDR3 extends over 16 amino acids. Germline V gene lookup returns CDR1 SQVTM and CDR2 ANQGSEA. V lost 6 bases to trimming and J lost 8 bases; unmatched junction nucleotides: 14. This CDR3 is CSVFTAGQGAPYEQFF. The DNA of the CDR3 is TGCAGCGTCTTCACCGCGGGACAGGGGGCGCCCTATGAGCAGTTCTTC.